These T cell receptor beta chains were read from a single sample in a study of T cell repertoires in cytomegalovirus infection. TCRdb fed the reads into MiXCR, producing one record per CDR3 protein. This table has some 100,000 distinct CDR3 sequences, 20% to 30% appearing once. Sequencing used CD8+ T cells from PBMCs. These TCRs come from a human donor in good health (CMV status not recorded). Some clones in this sample may be carry-over from other donors' samples. Each CDR3 is given with its conserved first and last residue. A D gene is named only where the DNA matches it firmly. Size is omitted from some rows. Given values are once, few, many or a class for expanded clones.

size	V	length	J	D	DNA	CDR3
few	TRBV4-3	15	TRBJ2-1	TRBD2	TGCGCCAGCAGCTCACTAGCGGGGGGCTTGAATGAGCAGTTCTTC	CASSSLAGGLNEQFF
NA	TRBV9	18	TRBJ1-4	TRBD1	TGTGCCAGCAGCGGCGACGTCCCGGGACAGGGAGGAAGAGAAAAACTGTTTTTT	CASSGDVPGQGGREKLFF
few	TRBV10-3	14	TRBJ2-2	NA	TGTGCCATCAGTGAGGAGGCCCCAGCCGGGGAGCTGTTTTTT	CAISEEAPAGELFF
NA	TRBV20-1	14	TRBJ2-1	NA	TGCGTTGCTCCCCGGGCGTCCTCCTACAATGAGCAGTTCTTC	CVAPRASSYNEQFF
few	TRBV27	14	TRBJ1-6	NA	TGTGCCAGCACCAGACGAGGGGGAGATTCACCCCTCCACTTT	CASTRRGGDSPLHF
NA	TRBV7-2	13	TRBJ2-3	TRBD2	TGTGCCAGCAGCGGACTAGCCACAGATACGCAGTATTTT	CASSGLATDTQYF
NA	TRBV12-3/TRBV12-4	11	TRBJ2-7	NA	TGTGCCAGCGGGACCTCCTACGAGCAGTACTTC	CASGTSYEQYF
NA	TRBV6-1	14	TRBJ2-2	TRBD2	TGTGCCAGCACCTTACGGGGGGTCCCCGGGGAGCTGTTTTTT	CASTLRGVPGELFF
NA	TRBV20-1	12	TRBJ1-1	NA	TGCAGTGCCCACCGACGGGACACTGAAGCTTTCTTT	CSAHRRDTEAFF
many	TRBV28	13	TRBJ2-5	TRBD2	TGTGCCAGCCTAACTAGCGGGCAAGAGACCCAGTACTTC	CASLTSGQETQYF
NA	TRBV12-3/TRBV12-4	19	TRBJ1-5	TRBD1	TGTGCCAGCAGTTCCCACATGCCGGGACAGGGTCATAGCAATCAGCCCCAGCATTTT	CASSSHMPGQGHSNQPQHF
many	TRBV7-9	15	TRBJ2-3	NA	TGTGCCACAGACACCGGGGCCTCTTACACAGATACGCAGTATTTT	CATDTGASYTDTQYF
few	TRBV2	14	TRBJ2-3	NA	TGTGCCAGCACCCGAGGCTTCAGCACAGATACGCAGTATTTT	CASTRGFSTDTQYF
once	TRBV5-5	13	TRBJ2-1	NA	TGTGCCAGCAGCTTAAGTCGGGGGAATGAGCAGTTCTTC	CASSLSRGNEQFF
NA	TRBV7-8	16	TRBJ2-2	NA	TGTGCCAGCAGCCAAAAATCCAACGCCTACACCGGGGAGCTGTTTTTT	CASSQKSNAYTGELFF
NA	TRBV6-2/TRBV6-3	12	TRBJ1-1	NA	TGTGCCAGCAGTTCGTTTTCCCATGAAGCTTTCTTT	CASSSFSHEAFF
many	TRBV28	14	TRBJ1-2	TRBD1	TGTGCCAGCAGCCCGGACAGGGGGATGGATGGCTACACCTTC	CASSPDRGMDGYTF
few	TRBV4-1	12	TRBJ1-6	NA	TGTGCCAGCAGGAAAGGGAATTCACCCCTCCACTTT	CASRKGNSPLHF
few	TRBV6-5	18	TRBJ1-2	TRBD1	TGTGCCAGCAGTTCAAACCGGGACAGGGGGCGCAATACCTTTGGCTACACCTTC	CASSSNRDRGRNTFGYTF
NA	TRBV7-9	14	TRBJ2-3	NA	TGTGCCAGCAGCTTGGTGGGAAGCACAGATACGCAGTATTTT	CASSLVGSTDTQYF
NA	TRBV13	11	TRBJ2-1	NA	TGTGCCAGCAGTTCATCCCATGAGCAGTTCTTC	CASSSSHEQFF
many	TRBV12-3/TRBV12-4	12	TRBJ1-2	NA	TGTGCCAGCATTCTAGACGGAGGTAACTACACCTTC	CASILDGGNYTF
few	TRBV7-8	14	TRBJ2-7	TRBD1	TGTGCCAGCAGTCAAGGGGGCGAAGTGGTCGAGCAGTACTTC	CASSQGGEVVEQYF
few	TRBV4-3	13	TRBJ1-2	NA	TGCGCCAGCAGCCCTAAGCTAGATTATGGCTACACCTTC	CASSPKLDYGYTF
NA	TRBV19	15	TRBJ1-4	NA	TGTGCCAGTAGCCACGGGACCTCAACTAATGAAAAACTGTTTTTT	CASSHGTSTNEKLFF
few	TRBV28	13	TRBJ1-2	NA	TGTGCCAGCAGTTTTTCGGGGGTCGATGGCTACACCTTC	CASSFSGVDGYTF
few	TRBV7-9	15	TRBJ2-7	TRBD1	TGTGCCAGCAGCTACGGGACAGGGGTATCCTACGAGCAGTACTTC	CASSYGTGVSYEQYF
many	TRBV7-2	18	TRBJ2-2	NA	TGTGCCAGCAGCTTATTTGAACAGTTGTTCGCGAACACCGGGGAGCTGTTTTTT	CASSLFEQLFANTGELFF
many	TRBV19	15	TRBJ2-7	TRBD2	TGTGCCAGTAAGACTAGCGGGACTTCAACCTACGAGCAGTACTTC	CASKTSGTSTYEQYF
many	TRBV7-8	14	TRBJ2-7	NA	TGTGCCAGCAGCCGCCTCGGCACCTCCTACGAGCAGTACTTC	CASSRLGTSYEQYF
NA	TRBV6-2/TRBV6-3	16	TRBJ2-7	TRBD1	TGTGCCAGCGGTACTTACTCCGGGACAGATTCCTACGAGCAGTACTTC	CASGTYSGTDSYEQYF
NA	TRBV20-1	12	TRBJ1-1	NA	TGCAGTGCCCACCGATGGGACACTGAAGCTTTCTTT	CSAHRWDTEAFF
few	TRBV12-3/TRBV12-4	13	TRBJ2-1	NA	TGTGCCACCGCGGGCAGATCCTACAATGAGCAGTTCTTC	CATAGRSYNEQFF
NA	TRBV6-1	10	TRBJ1-1	NA	TGTGTCACCCGAGAGGGGGGAGCTTTCTTT	CVTREGGAFF
NA	TRBV19	14	TRBJ1-1	NA	TGTGCCAGTAGCGAGGGAAGGGTGAACACTGAAGCTTTCTTT	CASSEGRVNTEAFF
NA	TRBV25-1	12	TRBJ2-7	NA	TGTGCCAGCAGTGAATGGCACTACGAGCAGTACTTC	CASSEWHYEQYF
NA	TRBV12-3/TRBV12-4	13	TRBJ2-7	NA	TGTGCCAGCAGTCCTCTTTCCCCCTCCGAGCAGTACTTC	CASSPLSPSEQYF
NA	TRBV19	15	TRBJ2-7	NA	TGTGCCAGTAGTCCTTATAGAGCAGGGTCCTACGAGCAGTACTTC	CASSPYRAGSYEQYF
NA	TRBV6-5	13	TRBJ1-2	TRBD1	TGTGCCAGCAGCCCCGACAGGGGAAATGGCTACACCTTC	CASSPDRGNGYTF
NA	TRBV20-1	15	TRBJ1-5	TRBD1	TGCAGTGCTAGAGTTCGTGGACAGGGCTTTCAGCCCCAGCATTTT	CSARVRGQGFQPQHF
NA	TRBV28	17	TRBJ2-3	NA	TGTGCCAGCATCTCCAGAGGGACCTTACATGGCACAGATACGCAGTATTTT	CASISRGTLHGTDTQYF
NA	TRBV4-1	18	TRBJ2-1	TRBD1	TGCGCCAGCAGCCAAGAGGTCGAGACAGGGGGGAGATACAATGAGCAGTTCTTC	CASSQEVETGGRYNEQFF
many	TRBV7-3	11	TRBJ1-1	NA	TGTGCCAGCAGCTCCGGCACTGAAGCTTTCTTT	CASSSGTEAFF
many	TRBV20-1	14	TRBJ2-7	TRBD2	TGCAGTGCTAGGGGGCTAGCGGGATCCTACGAGCAGTACTTC	CSARGLAGSYEQYF
few	TRBV28	15	TRBJ2-5	NA	TGTGCCAGCAGTTTGGGACGTAGGGTCCAAGAGACCCAGTACTTC	CASSLGRRVQETQYF
NA	TRBV6-2/TRBV6-3	17	TRBJ2-1	TRBD1	TGTGCCAGCAGTTCTCCCTGGACAGGGGGAAGGTCCAATGAGCAGTTCTTC	CASSSPWTGGRSNEQFF
NA	TRBV2	15	TRBJ1-2	NA	TGTGCCAGCTCACAGGGACGGGGAGCCAACTATGGCTACACCTTC	CASSQGRGANYGYTF
NA	TRBV7-8	16	TRBJ1-5	NA	TGTGCCAGCAGCTTAGCCTCCCCGGAGATATTACAGCCCCAGCATTTT	CASSLASPEILQPQHF
few	TRBV7-9	14	TRBJ1-1	TRBD1	TGTGCCAGCAGTCAAGGAGGGGGCATCACTGAAGCTTTCTTT	CASSQGGGITEAFF
many	TRBV5-1	14	TRBJ2-7	NA	TGCGCCAGCAGCTTGGGGAGGGACTCGGACGAGCAGTACTTC	CASSLGRDSDEQYF
NA	TRBV6-1	14	TRBJ2-7	NA	TGTGCCAGCAGTTACGGGGGCAGAGCCTACGAGCAGTACTTC	CASSYGGRAYEQYF
NA	TRBV14	13	TRBJ2-5	NA	TGTGCCAGCAGCCAAGATCTCAACGGGGTACCGTACTTC	CASSQDLNGVPYF
NA	TRBV19	13	TRBJ1-5	NA	TGTGCCAGTAGTCAACGGGACTCTCAGCCCCAGCATTTT	CASSQRDSQPQHF
NA	TRBV25-1	17	TRBJ2-3	TRBD2	TGTGCCAGCAGTGATCCACTAGCGGGAGGGCCGGGAGATACGCAGTATTTT	CASSDPLAGGPGDTQYF
NA	TRBV9	13	TRBJ1-1	NA	TGTGCCAGCAGCGTAGCTGGGAACACTGAAGCTTTCTTT	CASSVAGNTEAFF